This T cell receptor (beta chain) was sequenced in a study of blood T cells in healthy people across ages. Germline lookup yields CDR1 DFQATT and CDR2 SNEGSKA (reference sequence). The CDR3 is 11 residues long. With 8 bases removed from V and 3 bases from J, the gap between germline ends came to 10 bases. With a J-beta primer mix and a sample-barcoded 5' primer, a second PCR ran about 6 to 11 cycles. TCRdb re-analysed the 5' RACE reads in MiXCR, keeping a single row per CDR3 protein. This repertoire shows around 1,900,000 distinct CDR3 sequences, about 39% found once; its top ten account for more than 20%.

Sequences were obtained from blood. This sequence was found in a human donor in good health. This rearrangement joins TRBV20-1 to TRBJ1-1; D not certain. CDR3 nucleotides: TGCAGTCGATCCGGTCACACTGAAGCTTTCTTT. The encoded protein is CSRSGHTEAFF.